The rows below give T cell receptor beta chains drawn from one sample of a study of T cell responses to AZD1222 COVID-19 vaccine. The protocol was immunoSEQ multiplex PCR, while the TCRdb copy is restricted to in-frame clones and leaves out a portion. The sample carries 150,000 or so clones, 90% to 95% recorded once. This material consisted of peripheral blood, taken on day 0 of AZD1222 vaccination. The receptors come from an adult in good health. Each CDR3 is given with its conserved first and last residue. The order of the fields is D gene, J gene, V gene, clone size, CDR3 length, CDR3 protein, CDR3 DNA. A D gene is named only where the DNA matches it firmly. Clone size is not always given. Where it is, it says once, few, many or a class for expanded clones.

NA TRBJ1-1 TRBV6-5 NA 14 CASTSDPMKAEAFF TGTGCCAGCACCTCGGACCCGATGAAAGCTGAAGCTTTCTTT
TRBD2 TRBJ2-5 TRBV25-1 NA 15 CASSPRTSLQETQYF TGTGCCAGCTCTCCTAGGACTAGCCTCCAAGAGACCCAGTACTTC
TRBD2 TRBJ2-3 TRBV19 NA 14 CASSNSGRADTQYF TGTGCCAGTAGTAATAGCGGGAGGGCCGATACGCAGTATTTT
TRBD2 TRBJ2-7 TRBV11-1 NA 14 CASSPGLAGDEQYF TGTGCCAGCAGCCCCGGACTAGCGGGAGACGAGCAGTACTTC
TRBD2 TRBJ2-4 TRBV3-1/TRBV3-2 NA 17 CASSQGGIAGAKNIQYF TGTGCCAGCAGCCAAGGGGGAATAGCGGGAGCCAAAAACATTCAGTACTTC
NA TRBJ1-5 TRBV29-1 few 13 CSVGSGLNQPQHF TGCAGCGTTGGTTCAGGGCTCAATCAGCCCCAGCATTTT
TRBD1 TRBJ2-7 TRBV6-5 few 15 CASLRVPTGGYEQYF TGTGCCAGCTTAAGGGTCCCCACAGGGGGGTACGAGCAGTACTTC
NA TRBJ2-1 TRBV7-2 NA 15 CASSSGSPGRNEQFF TGTGCCAGCAGCTCCGGATCCCCGGGCAGAAATGAGCAGTTCTTC
NA TRBJ2-7 TRBV2 NA 14 CASSEEQVGSEQYF TGTGCCAGCAGTGAAGAGCAGGTGGGAAGCGAGCAGTACTTC
NA TRBJ2-5 TRBV11-2 NA 12 CASSWVAETQYF TGTGCCAGCAGCTGGGTAGCAGAGACCCAGTACTTC
NA TRBJ1-1 TRBV6-5 NA 14 CASSYKQFTTEAFF TGTGCCAGCAGTTACAAACAATTCACCACTGAAGCTTTCTTT
NA TRBJ1-3 TRBV9 NA 14 CASSVETGGNTIYF TGTGCCAGCAGCGTAGAAACAGGAGGAAACACCATATATTTT
TRBD1 TRBJ2-7 TRBV9 NA 15 CASSVGTGLDYEQYF TGTGCCAGCAGCGTAGGGACAGGGCTCGACTACGAGCAGTACTTC
NA TRBJ2-7 TRBV19 NA 15 CASSIRGIGLYEQYF TGTGCCAGTAGTATACGCGGGATCGGGTTGTACGAGCAGTACTTC
NA TRBJ1-2 TRBV5-1 NA 12 CASSRDRSGYTF TGCGCCAGCAGCCGTGACAGGTCCGGCTACACCTTC
NA TRBJ2-3 TRBV12-2 NA 14 CASRGAGAGDTQYF TGTGCAAGTCGAGGAGCTGGGGCAGGAGATACGCAGTATTTT
TRBD2 TRBJ2-3 TRBV6-5 NA 16 CASSSYSGSWADTQYF TGTGCCAGCAGTTCATATAGCGGGAGTTGGGCAGATACGCAGTATTTT
NA TRBJ1-4 TRBV12-3/TRBV12-4 NA 12 CASSGLGEKLFF TGTGCCAGCAGTGGGCTCGGTGAAAAACTGTTTTTT
NA TRBJ1-2 TRBV18 NA 12 CASSGQGYGYTF TGTGCCAGCTCAGGACAAGGCTATGGCTACACCTTC
NA TRBJ1-2 TRBV13 NA 13 CASSLQGWDGYTF TGTGCCAGCAGCTTACAGGGTTGGGATGGCTACACCTTC
TRBD2 TRBJ2-7 TRBV19 NA 14 CASSILAGVGEQYF TGTGCCAGTAGTATACTAGCGGGAGTAGGCGAGCAGTACTTC
NA TRBJ1-4 TRBV5-1 NA 14 CASSLAGAEEKLFF TGCGCCAGCAGCCTCGCCGGGGCGGAAGAAAAACTGTTTTTT
NA TRBJ1-4 TRBV30 NA 13 CAWSGPGGEKLFF TGTGCCTGGAGTGGCCCCGGAGGTGAAAAACTGTTTTTT
NA TRBJ1-1 TRBV10-3 NA 13 CAVSLVGGTEAFF TGTGCCGTCAGCTTAGTGGGGGGGACTGAAGCTTTCTTT
NA TRBJ1-2 TRBV6-5 NA 12 CASRSSGYGYTF TGTGCCAGCAGGTCGTCGGGGTATGGCTACACCTTC
TRBD1 TRBJ1-2 TRBV6-5 few 11 CASRGQINNTF TGTGCCAGCAGGGGACAGATCAATAACACCTTC
NA TRBJ1-5 TRBV6-1 NA 13 CASSERKNQPQHF TGTGCCAGCAGTGAACGGAAGAATCAGCCCCAGCATTTT